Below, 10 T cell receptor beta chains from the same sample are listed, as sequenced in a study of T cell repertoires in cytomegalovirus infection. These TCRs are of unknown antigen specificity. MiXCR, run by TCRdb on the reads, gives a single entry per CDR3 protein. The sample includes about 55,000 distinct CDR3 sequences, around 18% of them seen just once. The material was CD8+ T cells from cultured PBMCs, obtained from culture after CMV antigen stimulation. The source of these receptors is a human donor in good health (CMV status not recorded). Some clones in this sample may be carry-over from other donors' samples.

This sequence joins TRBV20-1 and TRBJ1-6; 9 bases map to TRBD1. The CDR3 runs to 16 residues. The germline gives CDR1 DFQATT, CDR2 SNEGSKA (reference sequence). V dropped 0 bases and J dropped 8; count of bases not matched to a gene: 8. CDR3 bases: TGCAGTGCTAGAGAGGAAAGGACAGGGGATTATTCACCCCTCCACTTT. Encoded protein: CSAREERTGDYSPLHF.

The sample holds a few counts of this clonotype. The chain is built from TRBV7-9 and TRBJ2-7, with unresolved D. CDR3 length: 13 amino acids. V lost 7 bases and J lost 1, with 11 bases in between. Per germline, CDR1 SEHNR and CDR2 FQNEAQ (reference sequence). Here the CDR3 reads CASTLGGSYEQYF. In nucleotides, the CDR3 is TGTGCCAGCACCTTGGGCGGTTCCTACGAGCAGTACTTC.

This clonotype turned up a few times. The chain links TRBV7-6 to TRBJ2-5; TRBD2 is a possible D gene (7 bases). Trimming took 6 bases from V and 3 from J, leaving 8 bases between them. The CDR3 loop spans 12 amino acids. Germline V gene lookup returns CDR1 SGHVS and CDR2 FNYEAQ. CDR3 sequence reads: CASRGGEETQYF. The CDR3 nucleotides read TGTGCCAGCAGAGGGGGGGAAGAGACCCAGTACTTC.

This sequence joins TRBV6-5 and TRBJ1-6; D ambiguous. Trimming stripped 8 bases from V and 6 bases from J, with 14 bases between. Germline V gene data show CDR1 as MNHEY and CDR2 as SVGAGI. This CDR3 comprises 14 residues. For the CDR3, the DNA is TGTGCCAGCGATTCAAGGATTTCTAATTCACCCCTCCACTTT. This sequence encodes CASDSRISNSPLHF.

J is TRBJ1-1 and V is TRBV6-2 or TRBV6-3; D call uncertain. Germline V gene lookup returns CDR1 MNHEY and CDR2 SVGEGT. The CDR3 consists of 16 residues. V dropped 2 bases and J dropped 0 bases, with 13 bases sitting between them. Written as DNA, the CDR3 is TGTGCCAGCAGTTACCCGAGACGACGGGTGAACACTGAAGCTTTCTTT. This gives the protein CASSYPRRRVNTEAFF.

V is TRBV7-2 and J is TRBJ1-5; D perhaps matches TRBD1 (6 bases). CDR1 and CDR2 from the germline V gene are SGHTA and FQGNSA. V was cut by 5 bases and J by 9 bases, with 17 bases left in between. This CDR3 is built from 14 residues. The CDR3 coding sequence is TGTGCCAGCAGCCCGCGGACAGCAGGCCTGCCCCAGCATTTT. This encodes CASSPRTAGLPQHF.

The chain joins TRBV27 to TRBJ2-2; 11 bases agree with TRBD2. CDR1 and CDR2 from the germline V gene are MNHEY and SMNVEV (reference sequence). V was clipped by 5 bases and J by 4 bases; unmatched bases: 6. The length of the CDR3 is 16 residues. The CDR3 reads CASSPTSGSATGELFF. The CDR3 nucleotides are TGTGCCAGCAGTCCAACTAGCGGGAGTGCCACCGGGGAGCTGTTTTTT.

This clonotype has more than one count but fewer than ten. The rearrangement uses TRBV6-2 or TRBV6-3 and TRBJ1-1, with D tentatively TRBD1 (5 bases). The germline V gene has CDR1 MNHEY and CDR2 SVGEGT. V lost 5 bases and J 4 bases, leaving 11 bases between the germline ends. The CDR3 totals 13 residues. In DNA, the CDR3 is TGTGCCAGCAGTCCCGGGACTTCCACTGAAGCTTTCTTT. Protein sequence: CASSPGTSTEAFF.

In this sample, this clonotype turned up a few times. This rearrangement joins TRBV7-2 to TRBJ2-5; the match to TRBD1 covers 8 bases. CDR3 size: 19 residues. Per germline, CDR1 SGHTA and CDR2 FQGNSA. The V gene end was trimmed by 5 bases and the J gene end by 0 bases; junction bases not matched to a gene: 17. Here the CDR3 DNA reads TGTGCCAGCAGCAACAGGGGGGTCGGTTATCGGTCATACCAAGAGACCCAGTACTTC. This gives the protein CASSNRGVGYRSYQETQYF.

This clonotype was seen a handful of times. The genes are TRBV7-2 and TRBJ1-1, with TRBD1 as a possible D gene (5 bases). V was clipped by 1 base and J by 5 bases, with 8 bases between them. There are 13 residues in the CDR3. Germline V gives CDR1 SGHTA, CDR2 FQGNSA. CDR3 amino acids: CASSLEEGTEAFF. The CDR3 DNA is TGTGCCAGCAGCTTAGAAGAGGGGACTGAAGCTTTCTTT.